These T cell receptor beta chains were read from a single sample in a study of yellow fever vaccine responses in identical twins. MiXCR, applied by TCRdb to the RT-PCR reads, yields one record per CDR3 protein. Of fewer than 5,000 distinct CDR3 sequences in the sample, approximately 83% are singletons; the top ten hold 2.9%. Sequencing was performed on T cells from blood (PBMCs), unsorted or a sorted subset (not recorded which), taken before or after yellow fever vaccination (not recorded which). The receptors derive from a young woman who received the yellow fever vaccine. The CDR3 runs from the conserved cysteine through the conserved F or W. Each record gives: D gene, clone size, V gene, J gene, CDR3 DNA, CDR3 protein. D genes are given only for firm matches. Clone size, where shown, is once, few, many, or a class for clones that have expanded.

d_gene: TRBD1
abundance: -
v_gene: TRBV29-1
j_gene: TRBJ1-2
CDR3nt: TGCAGCGTTGAAGATCCGGGACAGGGGGGGTATGGCTACACCTTC
CDR3aa: CSVEDPGQGGYGYTF

d_gene: TRBD2
abundance: -
v_gene: TRBV15
j_gene: TRBJ2-1
CDR3nt: TGTGCCACCGGTAGCGGGGGGAACTACAATGAGCAGTTCTTC
CDR3aa: CATGSGGNYNEQFF

d_gene: TRBD2
abundance: -
v_gene: TRBV13
j_gene: TRBJ2-7
CDR3nt: TGTGCCAGCGGAGGACTAGCCTACGAGCAGTACTTC
CDR3aa: CASGGLAYEQYF

d_gene: -
abundance: -
v_gene: TRBV3-1
j_gene: TRBJ2-7
CDR3nt: TGTGCCAGCAGCCAAGAGCCGGATATCTACGAGCAGTACTTC
CDR3aa: CASSQEPDIYEQYF

d_gene: -
abundance: -
v_gene: TRBV27
j_gene: TRBJ2-1
CDR3nt: TGTGCCAGCAGACCGCTTCTTGACAGAAACAATGAGCAGTTCTTC
CDR3aa: CASRPLLDRNNEQFF

d_gene: -
abundance: -
v_gene: TRBV12-3/TRBV12-4
j_gene: TRBJ2-7
CDR3nt: TGTGCCAGCAGTTCTCCGGGACGGTTCTCCTACGAGCAGTACTTC
CDR3aa: CASSSPGRFSYEQYF

d_gene: -
abundance: once
v_gene: TRBV11-1
j_gene: TRBJ2-3
CDR3nt: TGTGCCAGCAGTAAGCCGGGGTTAGAGGGCTACACAGATACGCAGTATTTT
CDR3aa: CASSKPGLEGYTDTQYF

d_gene: -
abundance: -
v_gene: TRBV18
j_gene: TRBJ2-5
CDR3nt: TGTGCCAGCTCCCCCAAAGAGGGGGCCCAGTACTTC
CDR3aa: CASSPKEGAQYF

d_gene: TRBD2
abundance: -
v_gene: TRBV7-6
j_gene: TRBJ2-2
CDR3nt: TGTGCCAGCAGCCAAGGACTAGCGGAGCCGAACACCGGGGAGCTGTTTTTT
CDR3aa: CASSQGLAEPNTGELFF

d_gene: -
abundance: -
v_gene: TRBV13
j_gene: TRBJ2-7
CDR3nt: TGTGCCAGCAGCTACCCATTGGGGGGCGAGCAGTACTTC
CDR3aa: CASSYPLGGEQYF

d_gene: -
abundance: -
v_gene: TRBV21-1
j_gene: TRBJ2-1
CDR3nt: TGTGCCAGCAGCAATCGACTAGCGGGAGATAGGAATGAGCAGTTCTTC
CDR3aa: CASSNRLAGDRNEQFF

d_gene: TRBD1
abundance: -
v_gene: TRBV6-1
j_gene: TRBJ1-4
CDR3nt: TGTGCCAGCAGTGGATCGGGACAGCCTGCAACTAATGAAAAACTGTTTTTT
CDR3aa: CASSGSGQPATNEKLFF

d_gene: -
abundance: few
v_gene: TRBV25-1
j_gene: TRBJ2-7
CDR3nt: TGTGCCAGCAGTGAATTCGTAGCCTACGAGCAGTACTTC
CDR3aa: CASSEFVAYEQYF

d_gene: TRBD1
abundance: -
v_gene: TRBV3-1
j_gene: TRBJ1-2
CDR3nt: TGTGCCAGCAGCCAGAGGCAGGGGGCGTCTGGCTACACCTTC
CDR3aa: CASSQRQGASGYTF

d_gene: TRBD2
abundance: -
v_gene: TRBV11-3
j_gene: TRBJ2-1
CDR3nt: TGTGCCAGCAGCTTAACTAGCGGGGGGGCTAGAAATGAGCAGTTCTTC
CDR3aa: CASSLTSGGARNEQFF

d_gene: TRBD1
abundance: -
v_gene: TRBV12-3/TRBV12-4
j_gene: TRBJ2-5
CDR3nt: TGTGCCAGCACCCGGGACAGTCAAGAGACCCAGTACTTC
CDR3aa: CASTRDSQETQYF

d_gene: -
abundance: -
v_gene: TRBV5-5
j_gene: TRBJ2-3
CDR3nt: TGTGCCAGCAGACAGCTCGGTGGAGATACGCAGTATTTT
CDR3aa: CASRQLGGDTQYF

d_gene: -
abundance: -
v_gene: TRBV29-1
j_gene: TRBJ1-1
CDR3nt: TGCAGCGTGATTACCACCAGGGCTGAAGCTTTCTTT
CDR3aa: CSVITTRAEAFF

d_gene: TRBD1
abundance: few
v_gene: TRBV4-3
j_gene: TRBJ2-3
CDR3nt: TGCGCCAGCAGCCAAGATTTGGGACAGGGAACAGATACGCAGTATTTT
CDR3aa: CASSQDLGQGTDTQYF

d_gene: -
abundance: -
v_gene: TRBV29-1
j_gene: TRBJ2-3
CDR3nt: TGCAGCGTTCGTGACAGACAGGGCACAGATACGCAGTATTTT
CDR3aa: CSVRDRQGTDTQYF

d_gene: -
abundance: -
v_gene: TRBV28
j_gene: TRBJ2-5
CDR3nt: TGTGCCAGCAGTTTACCTGGACCAGTAGAGGCCCAGTACTTC
CDR3aa: CASSLPGPVEAQYF

d_gene: TRBD2
abundance: -
v_gene: TRBV19
j_gene: TRBJ2-1
CDR3nt: TGTGCCAGTAGTATTAGCGGGGGGATGACGTACAATGAGCAGTTCTTC
CDR3aa: CASSISGGMTYNEQFF

d_gene: -
abundance: -
v_gene: TRBV5-1
j_gene: TRBJ1-1
CDR3nt: TGCGCCAGCAGCTTGTGGATGAAGAATCATCAACCCGAAGCTTTCTTT
CDR3aa: CASSLWMKNHQPEAFF

d_gene: -
abundance: -
v_gene: TRBV15
j_gene: TRBJ2-1
CDR3nt: TGTGCCACCAGCTCCAGGCGGGGAAACAATGAGCAGTTCTTC
CDR3aa: CATSSRRGNNEQFF

d_gene: -
abundance: -
v_gene: TRBV11-2
j_gene: TRBJ2-7
CDR3nt: TGTGCCAGCAGCTTCCCGGGAAGCTCCTACGAGCAGTACTTC
CDR3aa: CASSFPGSSYEQYF

d_gene: TRBD1
abundance: once
v_gene: TRBV14
j_gene: TRBJ2-1
CDR3nt: TGTGCCAGCAGCCAGGACAGGAGCTCCTACAATGAGCAGTTCTTC
CDR3aa: CASSQDRSSYNEQFF

d_gene: TRBD1
abundance: few
v_gene: TRBV29-1
j_gene: TRBJ1-1
CDR3nt: TGCAGCGTTGGACAGGGGGGTGGCACTGAAGCTTTCTTT
CDR3aa: CSVGQGGGTEAFF

d_gene: -
abundance: -
v_gene: TRBV5-4
j_gene: TRBJ2-7
CDR3nt: TGTGCCAGCAGCTTGTCGGCGTCCTACGAGCAGTACTTC
CDR3aa: CASSLSASYEQYF

d_gene: TRBD2
abundance: -
v_gene: TRBV6-2/TRBV6-3
j_gene: TRBJ2-7
CDR3nt: TGTGCCAGCAGTTCAGCGGGAGTTTCCTCCTACGAGCAGTACTTC
CDR3aa: CASSSAGVSSYEQYF

d_gene: -
abundance: -
v_gene: TRBV28
j_gene: TRBJ2-7
CDR3nt: TGTGCCAGCAGGAAGAACCCGGGACTCACCTACGAGCAGTACTTC
CDR3aa: CASRKNPGLTYEQYF

d_gene: TRBD2
abundance: -
v_gene: TRBV9
j_gene: TRBJ2-2
CDR3nt: TGTGCCAGCAGGGCTAGCGGCACCGGGGAGCTGTTTTTT
CDR3aa: CASRASGTGELFF

d_gene: -
abundance: -
v_gene: TRBV2
j_gene: TRBJ2-7
CDR3nt: TGTGCCAGCAGCATTGAGGGGGGGCTCCCCTACGAGCAGTACTTC
CDR3aa: CASSIEGGLPYEQYF

d_gene: -
abundance: -
v_gene: TRBV21-1
j_gene: TRBJ2-1
CDR3nt: TGTGCCAGCAGCAGACTAGCGGGAATTCCCTACAATGAGCAGTTCTTC
CDR3aa: CASSRLAGIPYNEQFF